What follows are 17 T cell receptor beta chains derived from one specimen sequenced in a study of shared clonotypes between healthy human individuals. Profiling relied on immunoSEQ multiplex PCR, and the TCRdb table lists in-frame clones only, not all of them. The sample includes over 2 million clones, around 93% of them seen just once. Material for sequencing was naive CD4+ T cells from PBMCs. Stated subset: CD45RA+ positively selected. These receptors were obtained from a man between 18 and 35 years old in good health. Some clones in this sample may be carry-over from other donors' samples.

The genes are TRBV30 and TRBJ1-5; 8 bases map to TRBD1. This CDR3 is built from 14 residues. CDR1 is GTSNPN, CDR2 SVGIG, per germline (reference sequence). V lost 5 bases to trimming and J lost 7 bases; unmatched junction nucleotides: 10. The CDR3 spells CAWRGGTGRQPQHF. The DNA for the CDR3 is TGTGCCTGGCGCGGAGGGACAGGACGACAGCCCCAGCATTTT.

The gene calls are TRBV2 and TRBJ2-7; no clear D. V was clipped by 9 bases and J by 5 bases, with 14 bases between them. The germline CDR1 and CDR2 sequences are SNHLY and FYNNEI. This CDR3 contains 12 residues. CDR3 amino acids: CASRYERDEQYF. In DNA, the CDR3 is TGTGCCAGTAGATACGAACGGGACGAGCAGTACTTC.

The chain links TRBV29-1 to TRBJ1-5; 8 positions agree with TRBD1. Germline V gene lookup returns CDR1 SQVTM and CDR2 ANQGSEA. The J segment lost 6 bases and the V segment lost 6 bases, leaving 10 bases of the junction unmatched. The CDR3 covers 14 residues. CDR3 DNA sequence: TGCAGCGTAACCTCAGGGGGCTTAGGTCAGCCCCAGCATTTT. It codes for CSVTSGGLGQPQHF.

The chain combines TRBV18 with TRBJ1-2, with no clear D. Germline V gene sequence: CDR1 KGHSH, CDR2 LQKENI. CDR3 length: 15 amino acids. Trimming took 2 bases from V and 1 from J, leaving 11 bases between them. DNA of the CDR3: TGTGCCAGCTCACCATCGGAGAGCTATAACTATGGCTACACCTTC. Amino acids: CASSPSESYNYGYTF.

With regard to this clone: Other DNA sequences within the sample encode an identical CDR3. V gene TRBV10-1 combines with J gene TRBJ2-1, with a tentative D call TRBD1 (6 bases). The V end lost 6 bases, the J end lost 4 bases, and 7 bases lay between the germline ends. Germline assignment: CDR1 WNHNN and CDR2 SYGVQD (reference sequence). This CDR3 comprises 12 residues. The CDR3 is CASSDRYNEQFF. In DNA, the CDR3 is TGCGCCAGCAGCGACAGGTACAATGAGCAGTTCTTC.

J is TRBJ2-7 and V is TRBV6-6; the D gene is possibly TRBD2 (5 bases). Germline CDR1 and CDR2: MNHNY and SVGAGI (reference sequence). V was shortened by 0 bases and J by 5 bases, with 8 bases between the two germline ends. The CDR3 spans 13 residues. CDR3 DNA: TGTGCCAGCAGTTACTCCGGGGTCCACGAGCAGTACTTC. Its translation: CASSYSGVHEQYF.

The V gene is TRBV5-4, the J gene TRBJ2-7; 7 positions agree with TRBD2. Trimming removed 1 base from V and 4 bases from J; junction bases left unmatched: 8. The germline V gene has CDR1 SGHNT and CDR2 YYREEE (reference sequence). This CDR3 contains 15 residues. In DNA form, the CDR3 reads TGTGCCAGCAGCTTGAGGTCTAGCGGACTGTACGAGCAGTACTTC. This gives the protein CASSLRSSGLYEQYF.

The chain recombines TRBV28 with TRBJ1-6, with D tentatively TRBD1 (5 bases). The V and J ends lost 6 bases and 6 bases respectively, with 12 bases between them. This CDR3 comprises 14 residues. Germline assignment: CDR1 MDHEN and CDR2 SYDVKM. CDR3 amino acids: CASRAGGANSPLHF. The CDR3 DNA follows: TGTGCCAGCAGGGCCGGCGGGGCTAATTCACCCCTCCACTTT.

The V and J genes are TRBV27 and TRBJ2-7, with 7 bases aligning to TRBD2. V was pared by 6 bases and J by 1 base, with 9 bases of the junction left unmatched. The CDR3 has 15 residues. The germline CDR1 and CDR2 sequences are MNHEY and SMNVEV (reference sequence). CDR3 protein: CASREAGARSYEQYF. The DNA for the CDR3 is TGTGCCAGCAGGGAGGCGGGAGCTCGGTCCTACGAGCAGTACTTC.

The V call is TRBV11-2, the J call TRBJ2-5, with a tentative D call TRBD2 (6 bases). The DNA matches TRBJ2-7 better at its end, which makes the J call doubtful. Germline CDR1 reads SGHAT; CDR2 reads FQNNGV. The CDR3 loop spans 16 amino acids. Here the CDR3 reads CASSSQSSGSSYEQYF. The DNA of the CDR3 is TGTGCCAGCAGCTCACAAAGTAGCGGTAGCTCCTACGAGCAGTACTTC.

The rearrangement joins TRBV15 to TRBJ1-5; possible D gene TRBD1, 6 bases. The V end was cut by 1 base, the J end by 2 bases, with 12 bases between. The CDR3 totals 16 residues. The germline gives CDR1 LNHNV, CDR2 YYDKDF (reference sequence). CDR3 sequence reads: CATSRGGAGGNQPQHF. For the CDR3, the DNA is TGTGCCACCAGCAGAGGGGGGGCCGGGGGCAATCAGCCCCAGCATTTT.

About this clone itself: This sample includes further DNA sequences coding for the same CDR3. The chain carries TRBV7-3 and TRBJ2-2; D ambiguous. Deletions cut 2 bases from V and 4 bases from J, with 14 bases between. CDR3 length: 16 residues. CDR1 and CDR2 from the germline V gene are SGHTA and FQGTGA. CDR3 region: CASSLSSSGTTGELFF. DNA for the CDR3: TGTGCCAGCAGCTTATCATCTTCTGGTACCACCGGGGAGCTGTTTTTT.

The V call is TRBV5-1, the J call TRBJ1-1; D gene unclear. The V gene's germline CDR1 is SGHRS and CDR2 YFSETQ. The germline V and J ends were trimmed by 6 bases and 1 base, with 10 bases remaining between them. This CDR3 is built from 13 residues. DNA for the CDR3: TGCGCCAGCACCCCGGCGGGGAACACTGAAGCTTTCTTT. It codes for CASTPAGNTEAFF.

This clone has more than one count but fewer than ten. The sample has other DNA sequences that encode this CDR3 too. The chain joins TRBV19 to TRBJ1-2, with D possibly matching TRBD1 (5 bases). This CDR3 has 13 amino acids. Germline CDR1 and CDR2: LNHDA and SQIVND (reference sequence). V was trimmed by 3 bases and J by 2 bases, leaving 7 bases between them. The chain's CDR3 is CASSMGQNYGYTF. The CDR3 nucleotides read TGTGCCAGTAGTATGGGGCAGAACTATGGCTACACCTTC.

The chain links TRBV29-1 to TRBJ2-3; the match to TRBD2 covers 8 bases. The germline gives CDR1 SQVTM, CDR2 ANQGSEA. Germline trimming cut 7 bases from V and 2 bases from J; bases unmatched to any gene: 5. The CDR3 extends over 13 amino acids. The CDR3 sequence is CSATSVSTDTQYF. CDR3 DNA: TGCAGCGCGACTAGCGTATCCACAGATACGCAGTATTTT.

The gene calls are TRBV18 and TRBJ2-2; D gene uncertain. V lost 2 bases and J lost 1, with 11 bases in between. The length of the CDR3 is 16 residues. Per germline, CDR1 KGHSH and CDR2 LQKENI. Written as DNA, the CDR3 is TGTGCCAGCTCACCAATGGAGACGGGGAACACCGGGGAGCTGTTTTTT. Protein: CASSPMETGNTGELFF.

This chain links TRBV4-1 with TRBJ1-1; D gene ambiguous. Germline V gives CDR1 MGHRA, CDR2 YSYEKL. The CDR3 consists of 12 residues. V was trimmed by 8 bases and J by 0 bases, leaving 7 bases between them. This chain's CDR3 is CASGRVNTEAFF. In nucleotides, the CDR3 is TGCGCCAGCGGAAGAGTGAACACTGAAGCTTTCTTT.